This T cell receptor (beta chain) is from a study of blood T cell repertoires in COVID-19 (dated by TCRdb to 2018 to 2020). For the wider study: The collaborator samples originated in the United States, Italy and Spain and spanned the acute and convalescent phases of COVID-19. Where available, HLA class I and class II types were taken from metadata supplied by the sample provider and were not determined by assay-based typing. The prospective study material was composed of cDNA or gDNA derived from T cells, B-cell-depleted T cells, or PBMCs. The repertoires were made available in a free public database intended to serve as a resource for research on the immune response to SARS-CoV-2. Samples were obtained from the ongoing ImmuneRACE study (first 160 participants) and from some 1,200 subjects provided by 6 global collaborators. Deeply sampled blood TCRbeta repertoires from subjects exposed to, actively infected with, or recovered from COVID-19 were included in the dataset. The sample metadata nearly always contained a de-identified subject ID, COVID-19 status, age in years and sex.

As to this clone: It has no known antigen specificity. One base away there is no much larger clone; base qualities are not given.

Collaborating institutions collected whole blood in K2EDTA tubes following their own protocols. For TCRbeta analysis, collaborators shipped samples as frozen whole blood, isolated PBMCs, or DNA extracted from either of those sample types. V is pruned by 4 bases and J by 0 bases, leaving 8 bases of the junction without a gene match. Taken from the germline V gene, the CDR1 and CDR2 loops are SQVTM and ANQGSEA. The CDR3, cysteine through phenylalanine, is 17 amino acids long. Here the CDR3 DNA is all that survives: 51 bases in frame from base 1. TCRbeta CDR3 regions were amplified from genomic DNA by means of the immunoSEQ Assay, a bias-controlled multiplex PCR. The published analysis was carried out like this. Nucleated cell counts per sample were estimated from amplification of reference gene primers within the assay. Sequence reads were collapsed and filtered to measure the absolute abundance of every unique TCRbeta CDR3 rearrangement. Productive Simpson clonality was computed per sample as the square root of Simpson's diversity index over productive rearrangements. Imported from immuneACCESS, the table was reduced by TCRdb to in-frame sequences with V and J called. These copies leave out some clones; in studies compared against another copy, an unresolved V gene accounts for under half, and the cause of the remainder is not known. V, J and clone size were drawn from that table, and D and trimming were deduced from the DNA. This sample has 70,000 to 95,000 clones in its table, and roughly 80% of those were observed once. The ten most abundant clones make up 12% of the sample.

Overall results and qualifications from the work: The quantity of clinical and demographic metadata differed by source and by participant and was supplied without curation.

This receptor was obtained from a woman aged 35 to 49 with active or convalescent COVID-19. The specimen was peripheral blood. Here the chain combines TRBV29-1 and TRBJ1-5; TRBD1 matches 11 bases in the middle. The CDR3 in this case is CSVVWDRGSYSNQPQHF. The sequence in DNA is TGCAGCGTTGTATGGGACAGGGGGTCCTATAGCAATCAGCCCCAGCATTTT.